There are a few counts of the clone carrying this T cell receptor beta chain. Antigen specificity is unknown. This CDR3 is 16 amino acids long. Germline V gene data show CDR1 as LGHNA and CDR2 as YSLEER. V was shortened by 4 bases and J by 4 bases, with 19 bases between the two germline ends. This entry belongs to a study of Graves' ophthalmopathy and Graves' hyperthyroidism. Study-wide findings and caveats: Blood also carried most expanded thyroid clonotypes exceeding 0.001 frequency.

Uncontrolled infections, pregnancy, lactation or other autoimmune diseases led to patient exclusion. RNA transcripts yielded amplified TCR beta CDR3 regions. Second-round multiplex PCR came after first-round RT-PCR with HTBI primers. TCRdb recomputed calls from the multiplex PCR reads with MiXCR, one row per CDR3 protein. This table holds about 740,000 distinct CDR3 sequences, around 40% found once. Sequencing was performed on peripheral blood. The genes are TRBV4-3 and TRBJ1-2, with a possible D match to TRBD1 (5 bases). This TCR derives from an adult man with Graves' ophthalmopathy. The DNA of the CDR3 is TGCGCCAGCAGCCTCCTGACAGCCATAACATCCTATGGCTACACCTTC. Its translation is CASSLLTAITSYGYTF.